These T cell receptor beta chains were read from a single sample in a study of monozygotic twins with inflammatory bowel disease. TCRdb processed the 5' RACE reads again and assigns one entry to each CDR3 protein, with no DNA. This sample lists some 160,000 distinct CDR3 sequences; its ten largest clones have approximately 7%. The sequenced material came from blood. These receptor sequences come from a human donor with ulcerative colitis or Crohn's disease, or a healthy co-twin of an affected twin (not recorded which). CDR3s include the opening cysteine and the closing phenylalanine or tryptophan.

v_gene	j_gene	CDR3aa
TRBV3-1	TRBJ2-2	CASSRSSNTGELFF
TRBV14	TRBJ2-1	CASSQVLLAGVQSKQFF
TRBV18	TRBJ2-1	CASLQGSSYNEQFF
TRBV30	TRBJ1-1	CAWKSGAHTEAFF
TRBV5-6	TRBJ2-5	CASSALTGLQETQYF
TRBV5-1	TRBJ2-7	CASSFTTAIYEQYF
TRBV20-1	TRBJ2-7	CSARGGGSLYEQYF
TRBV24-1	TRBJ2-6	CATRGAGANVLTF
TRBV2	TRBJ2-1	CASEMASGGPYNEQFF
TRBV7-6	TRBJ2-3	CASSLGSGVDTQYF
TRBV20-1	TRBJ2-2	CSAAPAGPNTGELFF
TRBV6-1	TRBJ2-3	CASSLKLAGGGDTQYF
TRBV28	TRBJ2-7	CASSKGAYEQYF
TRBV6-5	TRBJ2-1	CASSLETGGAGNEQFF
TRBV7-2	TRBJ2-2	CASSLLGSAGELFF
TRBV4-1	TRBJ2-1	CASSQRSGGEQFF
TRBV10-1	TRBJ2-3	CASSDLQVSKQYF
TRBV7-2	TRBJ2-3	CASSLVFPDRSTDTQYF
TRBV27	TRBJ1-2	CASSFGHWNGYTF
TRBV27	TRBJ2-7	CASSFYGRVHEQYF
TRBV19	TRBJ1-2	CASRPGTGTYGYTF
TRBV3-1	TRBJ2-7	CASSQDSGFPYEQYF
TRBV18	TRBJ1-2	CASSPQTGNYGYTF
TRBV20-1	TRBJ2-5	CSAAKGAVQETQYF
TRBV5-6	TRBJ1-2	CASSLGNFYGYTF
TRBV30	TRBJ1-4	CASDDRDEKLFF
TRBV3-1	TRBJ2-7	CASSQELATHEQYF
TRBV4-1	TRBJ1-2	CASSQAAGSLYGYTF
TRBV7-9	TRBJ1-2	CASSFSYRGKNSYGYTF
TRBV15	TRBJ2-5	CATSRRTGGWETQYF
TRBV7-7	TRBJ1-3	CASSLSRSGNTIYF
TRBV5-1	TRBJ1-1	CASSLSGVNTEAFF
TRBV9	TRBJ2-7	CASSGDRESYEQYF
TRBV10-3	TRBJ2-3	CAISGSLAGVTDTQYF
TRBV5-1	TRBJ2-1	CASSLIPGSYNEQFF
TRBV19	TRBJ1-2	CASSTLDYGYTF
TRBV7-9	TRBJ2-2	CASRTTSAAGELFF
TRBV30	TRBJ2-7	CAWSVVTEQYF